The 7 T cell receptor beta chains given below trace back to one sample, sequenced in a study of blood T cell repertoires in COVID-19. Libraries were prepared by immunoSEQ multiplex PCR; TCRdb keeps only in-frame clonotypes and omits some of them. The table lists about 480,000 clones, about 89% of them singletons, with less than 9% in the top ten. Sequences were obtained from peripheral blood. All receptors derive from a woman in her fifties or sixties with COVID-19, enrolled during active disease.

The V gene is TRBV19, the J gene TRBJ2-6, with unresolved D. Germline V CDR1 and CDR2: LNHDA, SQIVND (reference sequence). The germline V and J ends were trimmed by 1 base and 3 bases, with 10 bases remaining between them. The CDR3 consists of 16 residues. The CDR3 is CASSIGGANGANVLTF. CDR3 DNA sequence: TGTGCCAGTAGTATAGGAGGAGCGAATGGGGCCAACGTCCTGACTTTC.

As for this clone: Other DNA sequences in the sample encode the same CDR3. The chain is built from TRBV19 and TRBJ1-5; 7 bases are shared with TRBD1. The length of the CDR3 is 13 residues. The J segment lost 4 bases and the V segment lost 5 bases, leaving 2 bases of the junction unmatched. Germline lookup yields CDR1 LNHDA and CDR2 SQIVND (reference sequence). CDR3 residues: CASSEQGNQPQHF. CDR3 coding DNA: TGTGCCAGTAGTGAACAGGGGAATCAGCCCCAGCATTTT.

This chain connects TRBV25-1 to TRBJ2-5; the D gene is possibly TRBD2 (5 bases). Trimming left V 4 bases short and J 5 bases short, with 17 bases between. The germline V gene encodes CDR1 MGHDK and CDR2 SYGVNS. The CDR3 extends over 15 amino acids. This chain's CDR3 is CASSGAGSRRETQYF. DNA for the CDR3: TGTGCCAGCAGTGGCGCCGGGTCCCGGAGGGAGACCCAGTACTTC. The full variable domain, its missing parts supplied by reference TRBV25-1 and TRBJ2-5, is EADIYQTPRYLVIGTGKKITLECSQTMGHDKMYWYQQDPGMELHLIHYSYGVNSTEKGDLSSESTVSRIRTEHFPLTLESARPSHTSQYLCASSGAGSRRETQYFGPGTRLLVL.

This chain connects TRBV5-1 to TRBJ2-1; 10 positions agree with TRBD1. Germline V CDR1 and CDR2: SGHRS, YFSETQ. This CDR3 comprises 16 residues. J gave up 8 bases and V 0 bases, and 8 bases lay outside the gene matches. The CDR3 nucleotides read TGCGCCAGCAGCTTGGCCCGGGACAGGGGAGGGGATGAGCAGTTCTTC. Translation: CASSLARDRGGDEQFF.

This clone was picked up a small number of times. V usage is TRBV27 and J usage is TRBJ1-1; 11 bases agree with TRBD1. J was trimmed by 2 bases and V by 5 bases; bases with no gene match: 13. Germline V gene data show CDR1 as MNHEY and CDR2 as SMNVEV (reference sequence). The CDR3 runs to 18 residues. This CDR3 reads CASSLYPGTGGVNTEAFF. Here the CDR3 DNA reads TGTGCCAGCAGTCTGTACCCCGGGACAGGGGGAGTCAACACTGAAGCTTTCTTT.

CDR3 region: CASSLGQGDGYTF. The CDR3 nucleotides are TGTGCCAGCAGTTTAGGACAGGGGGATGGCTACACCTTC. J is TRBJ1-2 and V is TRBV12-3 or TRBV12-4; TRBD1 matches 9 bases. V lost 1 base to trimming and J lost 6 bases; unmatched junction nucleotides: 0. This CDR3 has 13 amino acids.

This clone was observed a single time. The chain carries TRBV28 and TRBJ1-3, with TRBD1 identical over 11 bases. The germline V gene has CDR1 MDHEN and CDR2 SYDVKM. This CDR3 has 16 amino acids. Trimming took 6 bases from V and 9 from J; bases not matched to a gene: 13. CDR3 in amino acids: CASSQPRGQGAGTIYF. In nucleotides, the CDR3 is TGTGCCAGCAGCCAACCACGCGGACAGGGGGCTGGCACCATATATTTT.